The TCR beta chain under discussion was sequenced for a study of post-analysis software for immune sequencing data. This clonotype showed up just once. The antigen remains unidentified. Prepared TCR beta cDNA libraries contained unique molecular identifiers. TCRdb reprocessed the PCR reads via MiXCR and lists one record per CDR3 protein. The repertoire holds about 770,000 distinct CDR3 sequences, with 35% to 55% as singletons. The length of the CDR3 is 14 residues. Findings and limits, study-wide: Comparison of patients with controls showed a handful of TRBV segments more frequent in patients, TRBV5-6, TRBV5-1 and TRBV20-1 among them. Those samples that were prepared in the same batch co-clustered strongly by F measure.

This rearrangement joins TRBV12-3 or TRBV12-4 to TRBJ2-4; D is perhaps TRBD2 (7 bases). The DNA end lines up better with TRBJ2-7; the J call may be wrong. Sequenced material: blood. The sequence derives from a girl between 5 and 17 years old with multiple sclerosis. The chain's CDR3 is CASSPGGGEREQYF. The CDR3 DNA follows: TGTGCCAGCAGTCCCGGAGGGGGGGAACGCGAGCAGTACTTC.